This T cell receptor (beta chain) stems from a study of cytomegalovirus exposure and HLA in healthy donors. Whole-study results and caveats: Specificity of a few CMV-associated chains for CMV antigens was verified in vitro. Listed as cytomegalovirus-associated were 170 or so TCR beta chains. Accounts indicate the classifier identified cytomegalovirus status with strong specificity and sensitivity.

As regards this clone: Its antigen is as yet unknown.

TCRdb keeps only in-frame clones here, not all; method: immunoSEQ multiplex PCR. The sample lists 200,000 to 250,000 clones, roughly 87% occurring once. The origin of this receptor is a man between 18 and 35 years old in good health and CMV-seropositive. The material sequenced was PBMCs.

The CDR3 sequence: CSADRGPNTGELFF. CDR3 sequence (DNA): TGCAGCGCCGACAGGGGGCCGAACACCGGGGAGCTGTTTTTT. V and J are TRBV29-1 and TRBJ2-2; TRBD1 aligns across 10 bases. Per germline, CDR1 SQVTM and CDR2 ANQGSEA. This CDR3 has 14 residues. J was trimmed by 0 bases and V by 7 bases; bases with no gene match: 2.